The 30 T cell receptor beta chains listed next were all sequenced from one sample in a study of blood T cell repertoires in COVID-19. Profiled with immunoSEQ multiplex PCR; TCRdb holds only in-frame clones, not every one. The sample contains around 330,000 clones, around 89% of which appear only once. The sample was PBMCs or T cells enriched from blood (not recorded which). The receptor source for this set is a middle-aged woman who had recovered from COVID-19.

The CDR3 region has the DNA TGTGCCAGCAGCTTGAGAAGAGGGGGTGCCTACGAGCAGTACTTC. The encoded protein is CASSLRRGGAYEQYF. This chain joins TRBV5-4 and TRBJ2-7, with D maybe TRBD1 (6 bases). This CDR3 has 15 amino acids. Trimming took 1 base from V and 2 from J, leaving 13 bases between them. Germline CDR1 is SGHNT and CDR2 is YYREEE (reference sequence).

This chain connects TRBV28 to TRBJ2-7; TRBD1 matches at 8 bases. The ends lost 2 bases at V and 7 bases at J; junction bases unmatched: 7. The CDR3 totals 14 residues. Germline-derived CDR1 and CDR2 are MDHEN and SYDVKM. The CDR3 DNA follows: TGTGCCAGCAGTTTAGGACAGGGTTCCCGGGAGCAGTACTTC. Translated, it gives CASSLGQGSREQYF.

The V gene is TRBV6-4, the J gene TRBJ2-1; D is perhaps TRBD1 (6 bases). The CDR3 spans 17 residues. V shed 5 bases and J shed 4 bases, with 21 bases lying between them. Germline CDR1 reads MRHNA; CDR2 reads SNTAGT. The CDR3 loop reads CASSSYLQGAQYNEQFF. The CDR3 nucleotides are TGTGCCAGCAGTTCCTACTTACAGGGCGCGCAATACAATGAGCAGTTCTTC.

Notes on this clone: This sample includes further DNA sequences coding for the same CDR3. The chain combines TRBV7-2 with TRBJ2-3; 11 nucleotides agree with TRBD1. Trimming at V came to 4 bases and at J to 1 base, leaving 1 base not matched to a gene. The germline V gene has CDR1 SGHTA and CDR2 FQGNSA. The CDR3 is made up of 15 amino acids. CDR3: CASSSDRGRTDTQYF. The DNA for the CDR3 is TGTGCCAGCAGCTCGGACAGGGGGCGCACAGATACGCAGTATTTT.

The V and J genes are TRBV4-3 and TRBJ2-7; D may be TRBD1 (5 bases). Trimming shortened V by 4 bases and J by 7 bases, and 14 bases separated the two germline ends. Germline V gives CDR1 LGHNA, CDR2 YSLEER. The CDR3 runs to 13 residues. The CDR3 loop reads CASSLAQGTEQYF. In nucleotides, the CDR3 is TGCGCCAGCAGCCTTGCCCAGGGTACTGAGCAGTACTTC.

This chain links TRBV11-3 with TRBJ2-1; tentatively, D is TRBD1 (5 bases). CDR1 and CDR2 (germline): SGHNT, YENEEA. The V end was cut by 0 bases, the J end by 5 bases, with 8 bases between. This CDR3 has 14 residues. Written as DNA, the CDR3 is TGTGCCAGCAGCTTAGAACACAGGAACAATGAGCAGTTCTTC. Translated, it gives CASSLEHRNNEQFF. The variable domain in full, with the rest retrieved from reference TRBV11-3 and TRBJ2-1, is EAGVVQSPRYKIIEKKQPVAFWCNPISGHNTLYWYLQNLGQGPELLIRYENEEAVDDSQLPKDRFSAERLKGVDSTLKIQPAELGDSAVYLCASSLEHRNNEQFFGPGTRLTVL.

This clone showed up just a few times. The chain carries TRBV5-1 and TRBJ2-7, with TRBD2 matching over 9 bases. The J segment lost 4 bases and the V segment lost 4 bases, leaving 3 bases of the junction unmatched. The CDR3 contains 13 residues. Per the germline V gene, CDR1 is SGHRS and CDR2 is YFSETQ. The CDR3 sequence is CASSPSGEYEQYF. For the CDR3, the DNA is TGCGCCAGCAGCCCTAGCGGGGAATACGAGCAGTACTTC.

This chain links TRBV4-3 with TRBJ2-2, with TRBD1 identical over 9 bases. CDR1 is LGHNA, CDR2 YSLEER, per germline. The CDR3 length is 16 residues. V was clipped by 2 bases and J by 6 bases; unmatched bases: 7. DNA of the CDR3: TGCGCCAGCAGCCAAATCTTCGGGACAGGGCCCGGGGAGCTGTTTTTT. Encoded protein: CASSQIFGTGPGELFF.

Here the CDR3 DNA reads TGCAGCGTCACTTGGACAGACCTCCAAGAGACCCAGTACTTC. Translated, it gives CSVTWTDLQETQYF. The chain employs TRBV29-1 and TRBJ2-5, with TRBD1 as a possible D gene (6 bases). The CDR3 extends over 14 amino acids. Germline CDR1 reads SQVTM; CDR2 reads ANQGSEA. Trimming left V 6 bases short and J 1 base short, with 15 bases between.

This chain uses TRBV7-9 with TRBJ1-1, with D perhaps TRBD1 (6 bases). The germline CDR1 and CDR2 sequences are SEHNR and FQNEAQ (reference sequence). The CDR3 is 13 residues long. Trimming cost V 5 bases and J 2 bases, with 9 bases left between them. CDR3 coding DNA: TGTGCCAGCAGCCAGGGGAGTAACACTGAAGCTTTCTTT. The encoded protein is CASSQGSNTEAFF.

The chain carries TRBV24-1 and TRBJ2-1; tentative D call: TRBD2 (6 bases). Between the trimmed V and J ends, which lost 6 bases and 4 bases, there was a span of 15 bases. This CDR3 comprises 15 residues. Germline V CDR1 and CDR2: KGHDR, SFDVKD. DNA of the CDR3: TGTGCCACCAGTCCCCGCGGCGGGGCTTACAATGAGCAGTTCTTC. As protein: CATSPRGGAYNEQFF.

This clone has a single count. V is TRBV27 and J is TRBJ2-3, with 8 nucleotides matching TRBD2. The CDR3 totals 14 residues. Germline V gene data show CDR1 as MNHEY and CDR2 as SMNVEV (reference sequence). V was clipped by 6 bases and J by 1 base; unmatched bases: 3. The CDR3 coding sequence is TGTGCCAGCAGGCAAGCGGGGGGCACAGATACGCAGTATTTT. Translation: CASRQAGGTDTQYF.

The V gene is TRBV7-3, the J gene TRBJ2-5; possibly TRBD2 for D (5 bases). The CDR3 is made up of 15 amino acids. The V gene's germline CDR1 is SGHTA and CDR2 FQGTGA. The V end lost 6 bases, the J end lost 5 bases, and 19 bases lay between the germline ends. CDR3 DNA: TGTGCCAGCAGACTGGACGGAGGCGTGAGGGAGACCCAGTACTTC. It yields the protein CASRLDGGVRETQYF.

The rearrangement uses TRBV4-3 and TRBJ2-1; TRBD2 aligns across 7 bases. The CDR3 consists of 16 residues. Germline loops: CDR1 LGHNA, CDR2 YSLEER. V was pared by 1 base and J by 7 bases, with 10 bases of the junction left unmatched. For the CDR3, the DNA is TGCGCCAGCAGCCAAGTAGGGAGGACGGGGGGTAATGAGCAGTTCTTC. It encodes CASSQVGRTGGNEQFF.

The chain uses TRBV18 and TRBJ1-5; D is unclear. The CDR3 consists of 15 residues. V was shortened by 5 bases and J by 2 bases, with 13 bases between the two germline ends. Germline V gene lookup returns CDR1 KGHSH and CDR2 LQKENI. CDR3 loop: CASSLRVNGNQPQHF. DNA of the CDR3: TGTGCCAGCTCATTACGGGTCAACGGCAATCAGCCCCAGCATTTT.

V is TRBV12-3 or TRBV12-4 and J is TRBJ2-7, with D perhaps TRBD1 (6 bases). There are 13 residues in the CDR3. The V end lost 7 bases, the J end lost 7 bases, and 17 bases lay between the germline ends. The CDR3, as DNA: TGTGCCAGCACCGGGTCCACCACAGGGGAGCAGTACTTC. It specifies CASTGSTTGEQYF.

The chain carries TRBV3-1 (or the pseudogene TRBV3-2) and TRBJ1-5; D not resolved. The CDR3 totals 14 residues. The germline CDR1 and CDR2 sequences are LGHDT and YNNKEL (reference sequence). V gave up 1 base and J gave up 4 bases, with 8 bases separating them. CDR3 nucleotide sequence: TGTGCCAGCAGCCAAGCGGCGGGAAATCAGCCCCAGCATTTT. It yields the protein CASSQAAGNQPQHF.

The chain employs TRBV27 and TRBJ1-6, with 9 bases fitting TRBD1. Germline loops: CDR1 MNHEY, CDR2 SMNVEV (reference sequence). The CDR3 sequence is 14 residues long. Trimming took 10 bases from V and 7 from J; bases not matched to a gene: 8. CDR3 sequence (DNA): TGTGCCATCCCGGGACAGGGAGACAATTCACCCCTCCACTTT. Its translation is CAIPGQGDNSPLHF.

This chain links TRBV6-5 with TRBJ2-6, with a possible D match to TRBD2 (7 bases). The CDR3 sequence is 15 residues long. Trimming removed 8 bases from V and 2 bases from J, with 13 bases in between. Germline V lookup: CDR1 MNHEY, CDR2 SVGAGI. The DNA for the CDR3 is TGTGCCAGCCGAGAGGGGGGGCCTGGGGCCAACGTCCTGACTTTC. It encodes CASREGGPGANVLTF.

The chain carries TRBV6-5 and TRBJ2-7; 9 bases are a match to TRBD1. CDR1 and CDR2 (germline): MNHEY, SVGAGI. CDR3 length equals 16 residues. V shed 2 bases, J shed 2 bases, and the junction held 7 bases outside the gene matches. The CDR3 loop is CASSYPYRGPPYEQYF. The CDR3 bases are TGTGCCAGCAGTTACCCCTACAGGGGGCCCCCCTACGAGCAGTACTTC.

V gene TRBV30 combines with J gene TRBJ1-1; unclear D gene. Per the germline V gene, CDR1 is GTSNPN and CDR2 is SVGIG (reference sequence). The CDR3 is 14 amino acids. Trimming stripped 7 bases from V and 4 bases from J, with 19 bases between. CDR3 DNA sequence: TGTGCCTTTCTTCAACCCTCGCGGGGCACTGAAGCTTTCTTT. This sequence encodes CAFLQPSRGTEAFF.

The chain combines TRBV5-4 with TRBJ1-6; a weak D match, TRBD1 (6 bases). Trimming left V 5 bases short and J 4 bases short, with 7 bases between. CDR3 size: 13 residues. Looked up from germline, CDR1 is SGHNT and CDR2 is YYREEE (reference sequence). The CDR3 bases are TGTGCCAGCAGACAGGGATATAATTCACCCCTCCACTTT. Its translation: CASRQGYNSPLHF.

This chain joins TRBV19 and TRBJ1-5; TRBD1 might be the D (5 bases). V was pared by 2 bases and J by 7 bases, with 15 bases between. In germline, CDR1 is LNHDA, CDR2 SQIVND (reference sequence). The CDR3 is made up of 15 amino acids. CDR3 DNA: TGTGCCAGTAGTATACGGCAGGGAAAGGGGCAGCCCCAGCATTTT. Translated: CASSIRQGKGQPQHF. Together with reference TRBV19 and TRBJ1-5, the CDR3 gives the full variable domain: DGGITQSPKYLFRKEGQNVTLSCEQNLNHDAMYWYRQDPGQGLRLIYYSQIVNDFQKGDIAEGYSVSREKKESFPLTVTSAQKNPTAFYLCASSIRQGKGQPQHFGDGTRLSIL.

V and J are TRBV13 and TRBJ1-5; D ambiguous. The CDR3 length is 15 residues. Deletions cut 0 bases from V and 0 bases from J, with 6 bases between. Per germline, CDR1 PRHDT and CDR2 FYEKMQ (reference sequence). Here the CDR3 reads CASSLGAPSNQPQHF. The DNA of the CDR3 is TGTGCCAGCAGCTTAGGGGCACCTAGCAATCAGCCCCAGCATTTT.

The chain is built from TRBV5-1 and TRBJ2-2; a weak D match, TRBD1 (5 bases). This CDR3 contains 17 residues. Trimming took off 4 bases at V and 0 bases at J, with 16 bases between the two ends. Germline loops: CDR1 SGHRS, CDR2 YFSETQ. The CDR3: CASSPQGGDTNTGELFF. The DNA for the CDR3 is TGCGCCAGCAGCCCCCAGGGTGGGGATACGAACACCGGGGAGCTGTTTTTT. Supplemented by reference TRBV5-1 and TRBJ2-2, the full variable domain reads KAGVTQTPRYLIKTRGQQVTLSCSPISGHRSVSWYQQTPGQGLQFLFEYFSETQRNKGNFPGRFSGRQFSNSRSEMNVSTLELGDSALYLCASSPQGGDTNTGELFFGEGSRLTVL.

The rearrangement links TRBV6-6 to TRBJ2-1, with D possibly TRBD2 on 6 matching bases. The germline gives CDR1 MNHNY, CDR2 SVGAGI (reference sequence). V gave up 3 bases and J gave up 6 bases, with 15 bases separating them. The CDR3 is 15 residues long. In DNA form, the CDR3 reads TGTGCCAGCAGTTATCTAGCGCCCCTAGGCAATGAGCAGTTCTTC. Protein: CASSYLAPLGNEQFF.

The CDR3 sequence: CASSLPVTGGNVGELFF. The CDR3 DNA reads TGTGCCAGCAGCCTCCCCGTGACAGGGGGGAATGTGGGGGAGCTGTTTTTT. V is TRBV28 and J is TRBJ2-2; 9 nucleotides match TRBD1. CDR3 length equals 17 residues. The germline V gene has CDR1 MDHEN and CDR2 SYDVKM. With 6 bases clipped from V and 8 bases from J, the junction kept 16 bases outside the gene matches.

The chain joins TRBV27 to TRBJ1-4, with D maybe TRBD1 (5 bases). The CDR3 runs 13 residues. Trimming shortened V by 5 bases and J by 10 bases, and 14 bases separated the two germline ends. Germline V gene data show CDR1 as MNHEY and CDR2 as SMNVEV (reference sequence). The CDR3 loop reads CASSAWAGGKLFF. CDR3 bases: TGTGCCAGCAGTGCCTGGGCGGGGGGAAAACTGTTTTTT.

V usage is TRBV4-3 and J usage is TRBJ1-6; D remains ambiguous. The V end was cut by 1 base, the J end by 10 bases, with 11 bases between. The CDR3 consists of 14 residues. CDR1 and CDR2 from the germline V gene are LGHNA and YSLEER. CDR3 protein: CASSQGPRHSPLHF. CDR3 nucleotide sequence: TGCGCCAGCAGCCAAGGGCCCCGACACTCACCCCTCCACTTT.

This chain joins TRBV2 and TRBJ1-1; D gene unclear. Germline V gene sequence: CDR1 SNHLY, CDR2 FYNNEI. The CDR3 is made up of 14 amino acids. V was clipped by 8 bases and J by 7 bases, with 20 bases between them. The CDR3 loop is CASVEPSVGLEAFF. The CDR3, as DNA: TGTGCCAGCGTAGAGCCGTCGGTGGGCCTTGAAGCTTTCTTT.